This T cell receptor beta chain was documented in a study of beta chain features in type 1 diabetes. At the level of the study: Patients did not differ from healthy donors in age, gender or cell yield. Summed over all samples, the examined sorted cells came to more than 85 million. Findings and limits, study-wide: Patients and controls would be equally affected if PCR favored shorter templates. All four CD4+ subsets of Type 1 diabetes patients contained TCRB CDR3s that were moderately but significantly shorter. Naive, central memory and Treg TCRB repertoires appeared more alike in patients than in healthy donors.

The CDR3 covers 13 residues. V was trimmed by 0 bases and J by 5 bases, leaving 10 bases between them. Germline V CDR1 and CDR2: GTSNPN, SVGIG (reference sequence). What was sequenced were expressed TCRB transcripts, since all of the isolated RNA had been reverse transcribed. Data came from immunoSEQ multiplex PCR; TCRdb stores just in-frame clones and leaves some out. The sample contains 300,000 to 350,000 clones, roughly 14% of which appear only once. A note on this clone: No antigen is known for it.

The chain joins TRBV30 to TRBJ1-1; D gene ambiguous. This TCR was sampled from a woman between 18 and 29 years old with type 1 diabetes. Sequenced input: naive CD4+ T cells from blood. In DNA form, the CDR3 reads TGTGCCTGGAGTGTACAGAGGGAAACTGAAGCTTTCTTT. As protein: CAWSVQRETEAFF. The complete variable domain, with remaining parts taken from reference TRBV30 and TRBJ1-1, reads SQTIHQWPATLVQPVGSPLSLECTVEGTSNPNLYWYRQAAGRGLQLLFYSVGIGQISSEVPQNLSASRPQDRQFILSSKKLLLSDSGFYLCAWSVQRETEAFFGQGTRLTVV.